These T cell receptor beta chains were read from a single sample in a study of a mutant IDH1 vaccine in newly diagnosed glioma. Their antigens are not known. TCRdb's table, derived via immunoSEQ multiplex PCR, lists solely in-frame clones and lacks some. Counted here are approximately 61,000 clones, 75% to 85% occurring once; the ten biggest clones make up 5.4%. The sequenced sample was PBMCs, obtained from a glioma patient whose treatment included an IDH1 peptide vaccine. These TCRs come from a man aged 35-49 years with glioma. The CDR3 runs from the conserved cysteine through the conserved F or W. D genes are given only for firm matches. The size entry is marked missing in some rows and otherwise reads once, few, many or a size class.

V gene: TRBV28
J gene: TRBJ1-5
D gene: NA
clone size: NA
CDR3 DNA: TGTGCCAGCAGTTTTGACAGCCAGCATTTT
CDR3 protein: CASSFDSQHF

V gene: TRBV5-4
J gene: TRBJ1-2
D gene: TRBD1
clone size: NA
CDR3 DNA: TGTGCCAGCAGCTTGGCGGGACAGGTCTATGGCTACACCTTC
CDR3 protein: CASSLAGQVYGYTF

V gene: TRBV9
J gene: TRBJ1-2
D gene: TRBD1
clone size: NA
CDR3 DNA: TGTGCCAGCAGCGTAGCAAGGACAGGTAACATAGAGGATGGCTACACCTTC
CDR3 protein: CASSVARTGNIEDGYTF

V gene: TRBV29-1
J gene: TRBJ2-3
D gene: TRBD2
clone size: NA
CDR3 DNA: TGCAGCGTTGTCCGGGGGGGTTTAGATACGCAGTATTTT
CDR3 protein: CSVVRGGLDTQYF

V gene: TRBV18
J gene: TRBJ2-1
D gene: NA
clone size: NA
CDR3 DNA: TGTGCCAGCTCACCCAGCCGGGGACACGTTAATGAGCAGTTCTTC
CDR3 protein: CASSPSRGHVNEQFF

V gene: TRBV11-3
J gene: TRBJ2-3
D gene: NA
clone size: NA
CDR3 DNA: TGTGCCAGCAGTCCCTCCACAGATACGCAGTATTTT
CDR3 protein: CASSPSTDTQYF

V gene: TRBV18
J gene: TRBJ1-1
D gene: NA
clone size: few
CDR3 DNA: TGTGCCAGCTCATCTTCAAGGGGGGGGAACACTGAAGCTTTCTTT
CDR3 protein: CASSSSRGGNTEAFF

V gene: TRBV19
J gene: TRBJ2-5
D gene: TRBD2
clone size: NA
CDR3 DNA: TGTGCCAGTAGTGCTAGCGGGGGGGCCTTGGCAGAGACCCAGTACTTC
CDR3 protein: CASSASGGALAETQYF

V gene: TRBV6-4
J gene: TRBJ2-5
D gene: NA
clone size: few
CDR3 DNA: TGTGCCAGCAGTGAAAATCCGGACGGCCAAGAGACCCAGTACTTC
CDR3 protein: CASSENPDGQETQYF

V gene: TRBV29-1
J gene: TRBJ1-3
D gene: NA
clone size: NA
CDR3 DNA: TGCAGCGTTAGGACCCTCTCTGGAAACACCATATATTTT
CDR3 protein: CSVRTLSGNTIYF

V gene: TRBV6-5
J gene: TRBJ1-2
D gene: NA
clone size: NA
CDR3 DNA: TGTGCCAGCAGTTACTCAGAGGGGAGGCTATATGGCTACACCTTC
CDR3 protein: CASSYSEGRLYGYTF

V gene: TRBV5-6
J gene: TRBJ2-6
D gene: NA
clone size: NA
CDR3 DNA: TGTGCCAGCAGCAGGGAAACTGGGGCCAACGTCCTGACTTTC
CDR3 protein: CASSRETGANVLTF

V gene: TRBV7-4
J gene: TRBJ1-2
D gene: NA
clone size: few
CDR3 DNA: TGTGCCAGCAGCTCGTCAAGGGCGGAGGGCTACACCTTC
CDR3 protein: CASSSSRAEGYTF

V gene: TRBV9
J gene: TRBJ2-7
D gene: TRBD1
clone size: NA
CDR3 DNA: TGTGCCAGCAGCCTCCGGACAGGGGGATTTAACGAGCAGTACTTC
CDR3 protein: CASSLRTGGFNEQYF

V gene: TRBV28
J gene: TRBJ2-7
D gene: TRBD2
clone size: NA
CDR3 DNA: TGTGCCAGCATAGGAAAGCGGGATCTCCACGAGCAGTACTTC
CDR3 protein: CASIGKRDLHEQYF

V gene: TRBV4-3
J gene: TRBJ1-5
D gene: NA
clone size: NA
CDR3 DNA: TGCGCCAGCAGCCAAGCATTGGGGGCGGCTCAGCCCCAGCATTTT
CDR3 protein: CASSQALGAAQPQHF

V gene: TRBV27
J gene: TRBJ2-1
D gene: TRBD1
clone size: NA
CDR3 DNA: TGTGCCAGCAGTTCCATACGCACAGGGGGCTTCTACAATGAGCAGTTCTTC
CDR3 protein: CASSSIRTGGFYNEQFF

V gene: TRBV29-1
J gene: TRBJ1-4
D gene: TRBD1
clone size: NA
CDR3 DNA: TGCAGCGTTGAGGGTCGGGGACAGGACTTTGAAAAACTGTTTTTT
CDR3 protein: CSVEGRGQDFEKLFF

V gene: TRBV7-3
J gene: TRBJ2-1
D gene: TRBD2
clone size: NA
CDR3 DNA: TGTGCCAGCAGCTCCTTCAGTAGCGGGAGGGGGAGTGAGCAGTTCTTC
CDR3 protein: CASSSFSSGRGSEQFF

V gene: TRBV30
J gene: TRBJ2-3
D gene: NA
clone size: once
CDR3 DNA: TGTGCCTGGAGTGGTAGTTCCTCTAGCACAGATACGCAGTATTTT
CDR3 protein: CAWSGSSSSTDTQYF

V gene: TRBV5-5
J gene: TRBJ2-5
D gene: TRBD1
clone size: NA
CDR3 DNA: TGTGCCAGCAGCTTGGCGGCAGGGGGCGGAGAGACCCAGTACTTC
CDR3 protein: CASSLAAGGGETQYF

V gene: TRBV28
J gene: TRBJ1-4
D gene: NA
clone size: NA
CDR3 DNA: TGTGCCAGCAGAGCCCCGATCTACAATGAAAAACTGTTTTTT
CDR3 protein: CASRAPIYNEKLFF

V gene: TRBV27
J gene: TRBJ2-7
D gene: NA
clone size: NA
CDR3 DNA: TGTGCCAGCAGTTTATCCGGGCGGGGACTGGGGGAGCAGTACTTC
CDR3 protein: CASSLSGRGLGEQYF

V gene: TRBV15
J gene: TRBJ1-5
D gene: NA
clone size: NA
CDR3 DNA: TGTGCCACCAGCAGAGATTATAGTAGTAGAGGCAATCAGCCCCAGCATTTT
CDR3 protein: CATSRDYSSRGNQPQHF

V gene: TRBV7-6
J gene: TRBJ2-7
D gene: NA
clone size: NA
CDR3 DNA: TGTGCCAGCAGCTTAGCGCCCAGTCATTCCTACGAGCAGTACTTC
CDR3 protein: CASSLAPSHSYEQYF

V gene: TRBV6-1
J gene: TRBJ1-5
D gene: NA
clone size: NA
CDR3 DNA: TGTGCCAGCAGTGAATTCGCAGGGGTTGGTCAGCCCCAGCATTTT
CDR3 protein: CASSEFAGVGQPQHF

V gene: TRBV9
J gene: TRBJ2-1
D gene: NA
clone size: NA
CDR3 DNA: TGTGCCAGCAGCGGGAGGGCCGGGTACAATGAGCAGTTCTTC
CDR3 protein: CASSGRAGYNEQFF

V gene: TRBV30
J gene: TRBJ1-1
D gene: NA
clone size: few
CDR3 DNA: TGTGCCTGGAGTGTAGGCCGGGGGAACACTGAAGCTTTCTTT
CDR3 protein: CAWSVGRGNTEAFF

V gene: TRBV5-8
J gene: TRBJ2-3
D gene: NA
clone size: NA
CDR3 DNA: TGTGCCAGCAGCTGGCGAGGGGTCAACACAGATACGCAGTATTTT
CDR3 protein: CASSWRGVNTDTQYF

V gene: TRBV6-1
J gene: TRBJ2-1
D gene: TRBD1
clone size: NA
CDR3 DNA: TGTGCCAGCAGTGGCAGGGGGCTAGCCGGCGAGCAGTTCTTC
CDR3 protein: CASSGRGLAGEQFF

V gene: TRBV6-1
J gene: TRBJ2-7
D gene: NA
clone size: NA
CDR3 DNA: TGTGCCGCGGGCAGGGACGTCTACGAGCAGTACTTC
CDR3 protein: CAAGRDVYEQYF